This record concerns one T cell receptor (beta chain) sequence. Losses at the gene ends were 5 bases for V and 5 bases for J; bases not matched to a gene: 5. This CDR3 is built from 14 residues. Looked up from germline, CDR1 is MNHEY and CDR2 is SVGAGI. TCRdb's copy holds only in-frame clones and misses some; the assay was immunoSEQ multiplex PCR. In the table there are about 410,000 clones, roughly 85% of which are singletons. The data derive from a study of blood T cell repertoires in COVID-19. The receptor's source is a woman aged 30 to 39 with active or convalescent COVID-19. The chain links TRBV6-5 to TRBJ1-2; TRBD1 agrees at 10 bases. Source material: peripheral blood. The CDR3 DNA reads as TGTGCCAGCAGTAGACGGGACAGGGGTTATGGCTACACCTTC. This sequence encodes CASSRRDRGYGYTF.